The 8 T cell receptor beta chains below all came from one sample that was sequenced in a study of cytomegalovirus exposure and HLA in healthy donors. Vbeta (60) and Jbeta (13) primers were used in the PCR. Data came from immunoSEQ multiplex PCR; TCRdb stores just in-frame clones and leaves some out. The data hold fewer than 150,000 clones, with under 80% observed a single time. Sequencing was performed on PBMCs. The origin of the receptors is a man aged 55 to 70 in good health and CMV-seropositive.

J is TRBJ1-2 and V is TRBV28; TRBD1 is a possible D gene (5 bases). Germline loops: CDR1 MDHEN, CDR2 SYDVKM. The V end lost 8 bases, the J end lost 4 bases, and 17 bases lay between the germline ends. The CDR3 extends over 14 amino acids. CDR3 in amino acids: CASHVGVRFYGYTF. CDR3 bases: TGTGCCAGCCATGTAGGGGTGCGCTTCTATGGCTACACCTTC.

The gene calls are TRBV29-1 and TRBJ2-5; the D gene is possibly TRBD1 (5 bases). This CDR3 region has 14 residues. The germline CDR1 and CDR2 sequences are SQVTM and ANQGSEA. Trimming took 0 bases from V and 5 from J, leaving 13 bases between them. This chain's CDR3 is CSVEEDTLSETQYF. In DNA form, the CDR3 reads TGCAGCGTTGAAGAGGACACGCTATCGGAGACCCAGTACTTC.

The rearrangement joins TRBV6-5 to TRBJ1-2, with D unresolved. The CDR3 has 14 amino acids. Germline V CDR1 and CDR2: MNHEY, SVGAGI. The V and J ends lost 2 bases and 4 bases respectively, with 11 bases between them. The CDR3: CASSYTEGGYGYTF. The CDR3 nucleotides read TGTGCCAGCAGTTACACTGAGGGAGGCTATGGCTACACCTTC.

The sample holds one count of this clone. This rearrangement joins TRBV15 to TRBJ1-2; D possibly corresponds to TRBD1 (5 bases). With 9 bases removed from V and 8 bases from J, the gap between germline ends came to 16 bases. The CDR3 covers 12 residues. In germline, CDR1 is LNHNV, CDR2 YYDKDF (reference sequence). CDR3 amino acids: CATEGALEGYTF. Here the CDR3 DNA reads TGTGCCACGGAAGGGGCCTTGGAAGGCTACACCTTC. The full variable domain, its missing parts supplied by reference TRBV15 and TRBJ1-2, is DAMVIQNPRYQVTQFGKPVTLSCSQTLNHNVMYWYQQKSSQAPKLLFHYYDKDFNNEADTPDNFQSRRPNTSFCFLDIRSPGLGDTAMYLCATEGALEGYTFGSGTRLTVV.

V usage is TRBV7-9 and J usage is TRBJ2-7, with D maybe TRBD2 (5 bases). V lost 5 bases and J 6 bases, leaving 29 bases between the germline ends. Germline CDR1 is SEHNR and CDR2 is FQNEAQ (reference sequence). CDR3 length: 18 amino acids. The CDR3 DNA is TGTGCCAGCAGCCGTAAGGCGACGGAAGGAGGCCGTGTCCGCGAGCAGTACTTC. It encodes CASSRKATEGGRVREQYF.

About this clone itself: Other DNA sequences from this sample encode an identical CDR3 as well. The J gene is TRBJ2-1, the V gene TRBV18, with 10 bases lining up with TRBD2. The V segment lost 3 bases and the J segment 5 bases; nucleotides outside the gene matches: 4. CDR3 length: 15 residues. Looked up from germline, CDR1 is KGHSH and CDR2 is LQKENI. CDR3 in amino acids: CASSPASGSDNEQFF. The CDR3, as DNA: TGTGCCAGCTCACCCGCTAGCGGGAGTGACAATGAGCAGTTCTTC.

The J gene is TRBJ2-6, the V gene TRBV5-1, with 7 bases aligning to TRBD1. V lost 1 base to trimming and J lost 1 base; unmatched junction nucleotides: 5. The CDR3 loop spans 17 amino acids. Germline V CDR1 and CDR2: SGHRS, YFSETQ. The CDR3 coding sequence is TGCGCCAGCAGCTTGTTCCAGGGGGTATCTGGGGCCAACGTCCTGACTTTC. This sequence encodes CASSLFQGVSGANVLTF.

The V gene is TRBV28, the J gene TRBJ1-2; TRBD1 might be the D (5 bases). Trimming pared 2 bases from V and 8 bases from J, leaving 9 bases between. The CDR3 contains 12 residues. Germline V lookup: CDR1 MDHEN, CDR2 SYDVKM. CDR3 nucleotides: TGTGCCAGCAGTTTAGGAGACAGCGGCTACACCTTC. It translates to CASSLGDSGYTF.